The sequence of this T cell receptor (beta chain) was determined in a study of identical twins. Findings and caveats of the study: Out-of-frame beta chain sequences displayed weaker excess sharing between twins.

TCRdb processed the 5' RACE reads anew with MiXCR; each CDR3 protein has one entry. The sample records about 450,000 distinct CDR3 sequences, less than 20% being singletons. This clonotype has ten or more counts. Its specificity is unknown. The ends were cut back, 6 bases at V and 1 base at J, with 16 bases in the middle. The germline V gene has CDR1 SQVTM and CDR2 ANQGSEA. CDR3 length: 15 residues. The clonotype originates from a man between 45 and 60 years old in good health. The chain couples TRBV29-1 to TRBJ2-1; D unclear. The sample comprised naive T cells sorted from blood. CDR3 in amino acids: CSVPDLSASYNEQFF. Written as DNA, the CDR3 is TGCAGCGTCCCTGACTTATCGGCATCCTACAATGAGCAGTTCTTC.